What follows describes a single T cell receptor beta chain. Its target is unknown. The junction departs from germline at one end; a sequencing error may be responsible. The same CDR3 is also encoded by other DNA sequences in this sample. This sample is part of a study of siplizumab effects on memory and regulatory T cells. The study took three donor pairs, and their unstimulated naive, memory, effector memory and TEMRA subsets were sequenced. Study-wide points: Relative to controls at roughly 27%, mappable alloreactive CD4+ clones exhibited a mean Treg-derived proportion of over 60% with siplizumab. A small minority of alloreactive clones were mapped to unstimulated subsets.

The protocol was immunoSEQ multiplex PCR, while the TCRdb copy is restricted to in-frame clones and leaves out a portion. The table has just over 60,000 clones, roughly 78% seen once. Sample: memory CD4+ T cells sorted from blood. The receptor comes from a human donor in good health.

The CDR3 loop reads CASSIGGLGEKLFF. Written as DNA, the CDR3 is TGTGCCAGCAGTATCGGGGGCCTCGGGGAAAAACTGTTTTTT. The genes are TRBV19 and TRBJ1-4, with D possibly matching TRBD1 (6 bases). Germline V gene data show CDR1 as LNHDA and CDR2 as SQIVND (reference sequence). This CDR3 comprises 14 residues.